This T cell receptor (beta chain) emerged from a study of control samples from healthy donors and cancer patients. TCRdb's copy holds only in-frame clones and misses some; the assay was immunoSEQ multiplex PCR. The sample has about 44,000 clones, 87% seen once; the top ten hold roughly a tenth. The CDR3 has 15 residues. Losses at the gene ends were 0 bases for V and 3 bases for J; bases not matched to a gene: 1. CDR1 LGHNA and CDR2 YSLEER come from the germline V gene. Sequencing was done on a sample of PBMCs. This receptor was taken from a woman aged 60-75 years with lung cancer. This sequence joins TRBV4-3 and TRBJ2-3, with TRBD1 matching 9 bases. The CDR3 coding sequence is TGCGCCAGCAGCCAAGACGGACAGGGGACAGATACGCAGTATTTT. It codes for CASSQDGQGTDTQYF.